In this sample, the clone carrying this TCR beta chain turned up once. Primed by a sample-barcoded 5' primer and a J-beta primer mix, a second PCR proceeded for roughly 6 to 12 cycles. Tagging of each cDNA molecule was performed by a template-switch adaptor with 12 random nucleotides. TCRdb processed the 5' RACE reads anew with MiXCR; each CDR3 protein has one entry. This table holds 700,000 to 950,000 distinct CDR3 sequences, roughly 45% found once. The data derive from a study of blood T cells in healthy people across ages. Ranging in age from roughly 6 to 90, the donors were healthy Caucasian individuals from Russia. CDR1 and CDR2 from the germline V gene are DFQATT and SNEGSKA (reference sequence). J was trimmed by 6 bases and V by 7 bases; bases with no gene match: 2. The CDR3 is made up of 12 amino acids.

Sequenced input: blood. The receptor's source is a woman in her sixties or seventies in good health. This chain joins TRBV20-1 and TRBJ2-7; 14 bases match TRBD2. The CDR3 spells CSVGLAGGEQYF. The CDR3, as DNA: TGCAGTGTAGGACTAGCGGGAGGCGAGCAGTACTTC.